This T cell receptor (beta chain) stems from a study of blood T cell repertoires in COVID-19. Study-wide background: Samples of COVID-19 (acute and convalescent) were obtained from the United States, Italy and Spain.

CDR1 and CDR2 (germline): MNHEY, SMNVEV (reference sequence). CDR3 size: 16 residues. With V trimmed by 3 bases and J by 6 bases, 4 bases remained unmatched. Measured with immunoSEQ multiplex PCR; TCRdb has only the in-frame clones, and not every one. Of more than 200,000 clones in the sample, 80% to 90% were seen once. Sequencing was done on a sample of PBMCs or T cells enriched from blood (not recorded which). This chain uses TRBV27 with TRBJ2-1, with 14 positions matching TRBD2. This sequence was found in a middle-aged man who had recovered from COVID-19. The CDR3 protein is CASSFWGLAGVNEQFF. CDR3 coding DNA: TGTGCCAGCAGTTTCTGGGGACTAGCGGGAGTCAATGAGCAGTTCTTC.